The 21 T cell receptor beta chains given below trace back to one sample, sequenced in a study of shared clonotypes between healthy human individuals. TCRdb's table, derived via immunoSEQ multiplex PCR, lists solely in-frame clones and lacks some. The sample includes nearly 1,000,000 clones, more than 75% seen only once; the top ten take around 1.4%. Sequencing used memory CD4+ T cells sorted from blood. Subset specified: CD45RA-negative fraction. The receptors come from a man aged 18 to 35 in good health.

The J gene is TRBJ1-1, the V gene TRBV30, with D tentatively TRBD1 (6 bases). Germline loops: CDR1 GTSNPN, CDR2 SVGIG (reference sequence). This CDR3 spans 11 amino acids. V lost 8 bases, J lost 5 bases, and 12 bases lay in between. The CDR3 loop reads CATTGRTEAFF. The DNA for the CDR3 is TGTGCCACAACAGGGAGAACTGAAGCTTTCTTT.

The chain has TRBV7-2 and TRBJ2-7, with D possibly TRBD1 on 6 matching bases. The CDR3 spans 13 residues. V was pared by 5 bases and J by 4 bases, with 12 bases between. The germline gives CDR1 SGHTA, CDR2 FQGNSA. This chain's CDR3 is CASSPNTGYEQYF. In DNA, the CDR3 is TGTGCCAGCAGCCCCAATACAGGGTACGAGCAGTACTTC.

This clone appeared a few times. This sequence joins TRBV19 and TRBJ1-4; 7 positions agree with TRBD1. J was trimmed by 2 bases and V by 5 bases; bases with no gene match: 5. CDR3 length equals 15 residues. Germline CDR1 is LNHDA and CDR2 is SQIVND (reference sequence). The CDR3 DNA reads as TGTGCCAGTAGTTTCCAGGGGGGCACTAATGAAAAACTGTTTTTT. Its protein is CASSFQGGTNEKLFF.

Note on this clone: A far larger clone is a single base away, which makes a read error likely. The same CDR3 can be traced to other DNA sequences in this sample. The V gene is TRBV6-5, the J gene TRBJ1-6; 7 positions match TRBD1. This CDR3 spans 14 amino acids. Germline CDR1 is MNHEY and CDR2 is SVGAGI. The CDR3 coding sequence is TGTGCCAGCAGCTACTTGGACAGGAATTCACCCCTCCACTTT. It codes for CASSYLDRNSPLHF.

This clone turned up a few times. The chain couples TRBV19 to TRBJ2-6, with a possible D match to TRBD1 (5 bases). The CDR3 consists of 15 residues. Deletions cut 5 bases from V and 0 bases from J, with 8 bases between. CDR1 is LNHDA, CDR2 SQIVND, per germline (reference sequence). The CDR3 spells CASSFDSSGANVLTF. CDR3 DNA: TGTGCCAGTAGTTTCGACAGCTCTGGGGCCAACGTCCTGACTTTC.

The chain joins TRBV5-6 to TRBJ1-1; D is ambiguous. The CDR3 has 13 residues. Germline lookup yields CDR1 SGHDT and CDR2 YYEEEE. With 4 bases removed from V and 5 bases from J, the gap between germline ends came to 12 bases. This CDR3 reads CASSPDPDTEAFF. The CDR3 nucleotides are TGTGCCAGCAGCCCGGACCCAGATACTGAAGCTTTCTTT.

This chain joins TRBV19 and TRBJ2-6, with no clear D. The ends were cut back, 5 bases at V and 0 bases at J, with 14 bases in the middle. Germline V gene sequence: CDR1 LNHDA, CDR2 SQIVND (reference sequence). This CDR3 has 17 residues. CDR3 sequence reads: CASSPSRMNSGANVLTF. The DNA for the CDR3 is TGTGCCAGTAGTCCGTCAAGAATGAACTCTGGGGCCAACGTCCTGACTTTC.

V and J are TRBV4-3 and TRBJ2-1; TRBD1 is a possible D gene (6 bases). This CDR3 comprises 15 residues. Trimming pared 0 bases from V and 8 bases from J, leaving 14 bases between. CDR1 and CDR2 (germline): LGHNA, YSLEER. CDR3 region: CASSQETGRGDEQFF. CDR3 in DNA: TGCGCCAGCAGCCAAGAGACCGGCAGGGGTGATGAGCAGTTCTTC.

The chain combines TRBV18 with TRBJ1-1, with a tentative D call TRBD1 (5 bases). Germline loops: CDR1 KGHSH, CDR2 LQKENI. The CDR3 has 16 residues. The V and J ends lost 2 bases and 0 bases respectively, with 13 bases between them. The CDR3 nucleotides are TGTGCCAGCTCACCAGCGGGGGTAGTTATGAACACTGAAGCTTTCTTT. It is translated as CASSPAGVVMNTEAFF.

The J gene is TRBJ2-1, the V gene TRBV28, with D possibly being TRBD2 (6 bases). The length of the CDR3 is 15 residues. V lost 4 bases to trimming and J lost 9 bases, with 19 bases between them. Looked up from germline, CDR1 is MDHEN and CDR2 is SYDVKM. The CDR3 DNA reads as TGTGCCAGCAGTTCTAATAGCGGCAGAAGGGGTGAGCAGTTCTTC. Amino acid sequence: CASSSNSGRRGEQFF.

The genes are TRBV5-6 and TRBJ2-1; D gene unclear. The V end was cut by 1 base, the J end by 5 bases, with 19 bases between. The CDR3 extends over 17 amino acids. Per germline, CDR1 SGHDT and CDR2 YYEEEE. CDR3 protein: CASSLLVSIVWNNEQFF. As DNA, the CDR3 is TGTGCCAGCAGCTTGTTGGTCTCGATCGTATGGAACAATGAGCAGTTCTTC.

The chain combines TRBV10-3 with TRBJ1-4; 8 bases align to TRBD1. Trimming at V came to 9 bases and at J to 8 bases, leaving 8 bases not matched to a gene. The CDR3 runs to 13 residues. From germline, CDR1 is ENHRY and CDR2 SYGVKD. The CDR3 DNA follows: TGTGCCATTTCCGACAGGGGAGGCGAAAAACTGTTTTTT. This translates into CAISDRGGEKLFF.

Turning to this clone: The same CDR3 can be traced to other DNA sequences in this sample. The V and J genes are TRBV9 and TRBJ2-3, with D maybe TRBD1 (5 bases). This CDR3 spans 15 amino acids. V gave up 0 bases and J gave up 2 bases, with 10 bases separating them. Per the germline V gene, CDR1 is SGDLS and CDR2 is YYNGEE. The CDR3 region is CASSVAQAYTDTQYF. In DNA, the CDR3 is TGTGCCAGCAGCGTAGCACAGGCCTACACAGATACGCAGTATTTT.

The chain carries TRBV19 and TRBJ1-6; 7 bases match TRBD1. CDR3 length equals 14 residues. J was trimmed by 6 bases and V by 7 bases; bases with no gene match: 6. Germline V gene sequence: CDR1 LNHDA, CDR2 SQIVND (reference sequence). The DNA for the CDR3 is TGTGCCAGTACCTCACAGGGGTTTAATTCACCCCTCCACTTT. It translates to CASTSQGFNSPLHF. Variable domain in full (rest from reference TRBV19 and TRBJ1-6): DGGITQSPKYLFRKEGQNVTLSCEQNLNHDAMYWYRQDPGQGLRLIYYSQIVNDFQKGDIAEGYSVSREKKESFPLTVTSAQKNPTAFYLCASTSQGFNSPLHFGNGTRLTVT.

The chain carries TRBV7-2 and TRBJ2-5; D could derive from TRBD1 or TRBD2 (5 bases each). CDR3 size: 16 residues. V lost 1 base and J lost 4, with 16 bases in between. The germline CDR1 and CDR2 sequences are SGHTA and FQGNSA. The CDR3 reads CASSLGSLAGTETQYF. CDR3 in DNA: TGTGCCAGCAGCTTAGGGTCCCTAGCAGGGACAGAGACCCAGTACTTC.

Concerning this clone: A far larger clone is one nucleotide away, so this likely arose from a read error. Other nucleotide sequences in the sample specify the same CDR3. This chain joins TRBV11-2 and TRBJ1-1; the D gene is possibly TRBD1 (5 bases). Per germline, CDR1 SGHAT and CDR2 FQNNGV. CDR3 length equals 13 residues. The CDR3 loop is CASSTTVNTEAFF. CDR3 DNA: TGCGCCAGCAGCACGACAGTGAACACTGAAGCTTTCTTT. The full variable domain, in which reference TRBV11-2 and TRBJ1-1 provide the parts outside the CDR3, is EAGVAQSPRYKIIEKRQSVAFWCNPISGHATLYWYQQILGQGPKLLIQFQNNGVVDDSQLPKDRFSAERLKGVDSTLKIQPAKLEDSAVYLCASSTTVNTEAFFGQGTRLTVV.

The rearrangement joins TRBV30 to TRBJ1-2, with D uncertain. CDR1 GTSNPN and CDR2 SVGIG come from the germline V gene (reference sequence). The CDR3 runs to 15 residues. V was trimmed by 0 bases and J by 3 bases, leaving 14 bases between them. The CDR3 bases are TGTGCCTGGAGTGTACCTGTGGGAAGTTACTATGGCTACACCTTC. Protein: CAWSVPVGSYYGYTF.

The gene calls are TRBV30 and TRBJ1-2; 9 bases agree with TRBD1. Trimming cost V 7 bases and J 0 bases; bases outside gene matches: 9. CDR1 and CDR2 (germline): GTSNPN, SVGIG (reference sequence). The CDR3 extends over 15 amino acids. The DNA for the CDR3 is TGTGCCTTGTTAGGACAGGGGAATACTAACTATGGCTACACCTTC. Its protein is CALLGQGNTNYGYTF.

For this clone: Within the sample, other DNA sequences also encode this same CDR3. The rearrangement links TRBV5-1 to TRBJ1-1; perhaps TRBD1 as D (6 bases). This CDR3 contains 14 residues. The germline V gene encodes CDR1 SGHRS and CDR2 YFSETQ. V was cut by 0 bases and J by 4 bases, with 10 bases left in between. CDR3 coding DNA: TGCGCCAGCAGCTTGGCAGGGGTCGGCACTGAAGCTTTCTTT. Amino acid sequence: CASSLAGVGTEAFF.

The rearrangement uses TRBV14 and TRBJ1-2, with D perhaps matching TRBD1 (5 bases). Trimming stripped 5 bases from V and 8 bases from J, with 18 bases between. Germline CDR1 SGHDN, CDR2 FVKESK. There are 14 residues in the CDR3. The CDR3: CASSFQGNTGGYTF. For the CDR3, the DNA is TGTGCCAGCAGCTTCCAGGGCAATACCGGCGGCTACACCTTC.

This clone occurred once. The gene calls are TRBV2 and TRBJ2-3; 14 positions agree with TRBD2. This CDR3 region has 17 residues. V shed 6 bases, J shed 6 bases, and the junction held 11 bases outside the gene matches. Germline V gives CDR1 SNHLY, CDR2 FYNNEI. The CDR3 DNA reads as TGTGCCAGCAGGACAGGGGGACTAGCGGGAGTTCGGGATACGCAGTATTTT. As protein: CASRTGGLAGVRDTQYF.